This T cell receptor (beta chain) was identified in a study of early stage breast cancer tumors. As regards this clone: The junction departs from germline at one end; a sequencing error may be responsible.

Method: immunoSEQ multiplex PCR; TCRdb's copy keeps in-frame clones and lacks some. The sample lists approximately 20,000 clones; about 80% were seen once. CDR1 is SGHRS and CDR2 is YFSETQ in the germline V gene. The CDR3 runs 15 residues. The gene calls are TRBV5-1 and TRBJ2-7, with TRBD2 matching over 9 bases. Sequenced: blood. The origin of this receptor is a person between 55 and 69 years old with breast cancer. CDR3 sequence reads: CATSNEAGGYHEQYF. The CDR3 region has the DNA TGCGCCACCAGCAACGAGGCGGGAGGGTATCACGAGCAGTACTTC.